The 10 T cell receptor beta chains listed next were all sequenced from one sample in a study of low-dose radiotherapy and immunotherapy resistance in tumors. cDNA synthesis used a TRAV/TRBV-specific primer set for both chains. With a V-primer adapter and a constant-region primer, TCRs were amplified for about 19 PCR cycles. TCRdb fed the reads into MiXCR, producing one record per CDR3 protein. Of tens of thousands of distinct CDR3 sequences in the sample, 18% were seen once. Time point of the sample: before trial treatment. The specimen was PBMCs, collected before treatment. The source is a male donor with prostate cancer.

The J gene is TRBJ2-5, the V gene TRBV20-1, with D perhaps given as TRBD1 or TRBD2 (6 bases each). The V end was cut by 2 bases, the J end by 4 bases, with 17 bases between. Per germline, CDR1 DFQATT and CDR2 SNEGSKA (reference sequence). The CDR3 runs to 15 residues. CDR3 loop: CSARLPGAGAETQYF. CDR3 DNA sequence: TGCAGTGCTAGACTACCGGGGGCCGGGGCAGAGACCCAGTACTTC.

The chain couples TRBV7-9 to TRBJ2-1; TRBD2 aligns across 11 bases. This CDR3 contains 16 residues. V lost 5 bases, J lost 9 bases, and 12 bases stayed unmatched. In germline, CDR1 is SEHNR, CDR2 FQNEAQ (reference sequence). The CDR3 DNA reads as TGTGCCAGCAGCCCACCGGGACTAGCGGAGCTAGGTGAGCAGTTCTTC. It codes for CASSPPGLAELGEQFF.

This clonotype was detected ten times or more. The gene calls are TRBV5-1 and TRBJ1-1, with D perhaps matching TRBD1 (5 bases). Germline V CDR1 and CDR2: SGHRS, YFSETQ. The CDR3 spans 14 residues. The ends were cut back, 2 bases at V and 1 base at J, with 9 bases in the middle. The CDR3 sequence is CASSFSGGNTEAFF. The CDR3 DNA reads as TGCGCCAGCAGCTTTAGCGGGGGGAACACTGAAGCTTTCTTT.

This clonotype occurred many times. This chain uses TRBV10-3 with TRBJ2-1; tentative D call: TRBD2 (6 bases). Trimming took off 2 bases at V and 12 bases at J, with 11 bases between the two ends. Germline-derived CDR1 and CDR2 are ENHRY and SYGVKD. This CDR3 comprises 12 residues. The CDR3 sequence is CAISETSGGQFF. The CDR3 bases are TGTGCCATCAGTGAGACGTCCGGGGGGCAGTTCTTC.

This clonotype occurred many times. The CDR3 DNA is TGTGCCAGCAGCCCGCCCACCATTGATACGCAGTATTTT. It yields the protein CASSPPTIDTQYF. The J gene is TRBJ2-3, the V gene TRBV7-9; D remains unclear. There are 13 residues in the CDR3. CDR1 is SEHNR, CDR2 FQNEAQ, per germline (reference sequence). V was pared by 5 bases and J by 6 bases, with 12 bases between.

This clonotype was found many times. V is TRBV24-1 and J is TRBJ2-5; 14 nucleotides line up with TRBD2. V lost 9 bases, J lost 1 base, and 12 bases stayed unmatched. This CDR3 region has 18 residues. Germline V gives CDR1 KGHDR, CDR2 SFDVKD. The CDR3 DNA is TGTGCCACCGGGCGGGGACTAGCGGGGGATGAGGGCCAAGAGACCCAGTACTTC. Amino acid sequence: CATGRGLAGDEGQETQYF.

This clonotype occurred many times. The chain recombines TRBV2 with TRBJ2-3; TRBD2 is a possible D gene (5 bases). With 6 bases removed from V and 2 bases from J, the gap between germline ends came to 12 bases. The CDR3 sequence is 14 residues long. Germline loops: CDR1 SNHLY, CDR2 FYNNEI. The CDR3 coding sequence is TGTGCCAGCAGCATTAGCGAGGTCACAGATACGCAGTATTTT. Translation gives CASSISEVTDTQYF.

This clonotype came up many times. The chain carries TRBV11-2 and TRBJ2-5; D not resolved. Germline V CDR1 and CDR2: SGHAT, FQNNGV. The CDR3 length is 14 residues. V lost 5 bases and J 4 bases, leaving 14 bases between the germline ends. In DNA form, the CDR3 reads TGTGCCAGCAGCACATCGGGCCTCCTAGAGACCCAGTACTTC. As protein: CASSTSGLLETQYF. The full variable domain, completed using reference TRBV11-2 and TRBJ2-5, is EAGVAQSPRYKIIEKRQSVAFWCNPISGHATLYWYQQILGQGPKLLIQFQNNGVVDDSQLPKDRFSAERLKGVDSTLKIQPAKLEDSAVYLCASSTSGLLETQYFGPGTRLLVL.

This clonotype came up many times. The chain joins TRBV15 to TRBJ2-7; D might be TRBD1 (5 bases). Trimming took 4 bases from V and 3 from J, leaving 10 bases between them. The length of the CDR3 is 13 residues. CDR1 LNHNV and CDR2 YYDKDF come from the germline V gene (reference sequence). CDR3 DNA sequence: TGTGCCACCAGCAAACAGGCTTACTACGAGCAGTACTTC. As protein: CATSKQAYYEQYF. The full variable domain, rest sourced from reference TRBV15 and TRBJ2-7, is DAMVIQNPRYQVTQFGKPVTLSCSQTLNHNVMYWYQQKSSQAPKLLFHYYDKDFNNEADTPDNFQSRRPNTSFCFLDIRSPGLGDTAMYLCATSKQAYYEQYFGPGTRLTVT.

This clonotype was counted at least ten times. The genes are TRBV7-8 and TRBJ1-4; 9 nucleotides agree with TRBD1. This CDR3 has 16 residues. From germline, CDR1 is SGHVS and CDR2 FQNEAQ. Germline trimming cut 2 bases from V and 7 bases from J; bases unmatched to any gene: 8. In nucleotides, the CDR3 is TGTGCCAGCAGCTTAACTGTGGGGACAGGGAGTGAAAAACTGTTTTTT. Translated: CASSLTVGTGSEKLFF. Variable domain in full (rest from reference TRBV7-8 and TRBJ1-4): GAGVSQSPRYKVAKRGQDVALRCDPISGHVSLFWYQQALGQGPEFLTYFQNEAQLDKSGLPSDRFFAERPEGSVSTLKIQRTQQEDSAVYLCASSLTVGTGSEKLFFGSGTQLSVL.